A single sample gave rise to the 31 T cell receptor beta chains below, sequenced in a study of liver allograft versus peripheral blood T cells. About the research overall: Repertoires from peripheral blood of liver transplant recipients were compared with those inside their transplanted livers.

A single record per CDR3 protein comes from TCRdb applying MiXCR to the reads. The sample lists over 9,000 distinct CDR3 sequences; roughly 20% were seen once. The receptors shown here come from a human patient who had a liver transplant. Some T cells may be supplied by the graft donor.

V usage is TRBV30 and J usage is TRBJ2-7; TRBD1 matches 7 bases. The ends lost 0 bases at V and 4 bases at J; junction bases unmatched: 9. Germline CDR1 is GTSNPN and CDR2 is SVGIG (reference sequence). The CDR3 is 15 residues long. The CDR3 bases are TGTGCCTGGAGTGTACCGAGGGGGCGCGGGTACGAGCAGTACTTC. Translation: CAWSVPRGRGYEQYF.

This clonotype qualifies as medium-sized (0.01 to 0.1%). The chain joins TRBV18 to TRBJ2-7, with a possible D match to TRBD1 (6 bases). The CDR3 has 14 residues. V was trimmed by 4 bases and J by 3 bases, leaving 13 bases between them. Germline loops: CDR1 KGHSH, CDR2 LQKENI. CDR3 amino acids: CASSRAGDYYEQYF. In DNA form, the CDR3 reads TGTGCCAGCTCACGGGCAGGGGATTACTACGAGCAGTACTTC.

The CDR3, as DNA: TGTGCCAGCAGCCAAGCTAGCGGATACGAGCAGTACTTC. It translates to CASSQASGYEQYF. The gene calls are TRBV14 and TRBJ2-7; 7 nucleotides line up with TRBD2. Germline CDR1 is SGHDN and CDR2 is FVKESK. V gave up 1 base and J gave up 4 bases; unmatched junction bases: 1. CDR3 length equals 13 residues.

This chain links TRBV20-1 with TRBJ2-3; 13 bases match TRBD2. This CDR3 contains 14 residues. V trimming: 5 bases; J trimming: 4 bases; junction bases outside the gene matches: 3. Germline V CDR1 and CDR2: DFQATT, SNEGSKA (reference sequence). In nucleotides, the CDR3 is TGCAGTGCTTCCGGACTAGCGGGGGCAGATACGCAGTATTTT. Encoded protein: CSASGLAGADTQYF.

The rearrangement joins TRBV10-2 to TRBJ1-3, with TRBD1 matching 8 bases. CDR1 and CDR2 from the germline V gene are WSHSY and SAAADI. Trimming removed 8 bases from V and 4 bases from J; junction bases left unmatched: 7. The CDR3 loop spans 14 amino acids. Here the CDR3 reads CASSGQGAGNTIYF. CDR3 bases: TGCGCCAGCTCAGGACAGGGTGCCGGAAACACCATATATTTT.

This clonotype is medium-sized (0.01 to 0.1%). V usage is TRBV10-3 and J usage is TRBJ2-7; D is possibly TRBD1 (6 bases). Germline V gene data show CDR1 as ENHRY and CDR2 as SYGVKD. V was shortened by 2 bases and J by 3 bases, with 11 bases between the two germline ends. This CDR3 is 14 amino acids long. In DNA form, the CDR3 reads TGTGCCATCAGTGAGACACAAGGGGGCTACGAGCAGTACTTC. This codes for CAISETQGGYEQYF.

This clonotype ranks as medium-sized. The rearrangement links TRBV6-6 to TRBJ1-2, with TRBD1 identical over 12 bases. Per germline, CDR1 MNHNY and CDR2 SVGAGI (reference sequence). This CDR3 has 14 residues. With 8 bases clipped from V and 13 bases from J, the junction kept 14 bases outside the gene matches. The CDR3 loop is CASLNPGTGGSRTF. CDR3 nucleotide sequence: TGTGCCAGCCTCAATCCTGGGACAGGGGGCTCCCGCACCTTC.

By share, this clonotype counts as medium-sized. The chain employs TRBV6-5 and TRBJ1-1; 7 nucleotides match TRBD1. Germline CDR1 is MNHEY and CDR2 is SVGAGI. The V segment lost 0 bases and the J segment 1 base; nucleotides outside the gene matches: 2. There are 15 residues in the CDR3. The CDR3 spells CASSYSDRANTEAFF. In DNA, the CDR3 is TGTGCCAGCAGTTACTCTGACAGGGCGAACACTGAAGCTTTCTTT.

This clonotype was seen a handful of times. The chain carries TRBV29-1 and TRBJ1-5; 8 bases agree with TRBD1. The V gene end was trimmed by 7 bases and the J gene end by 1 base; junction bases not matched to a gene: 9. Germline lookup yields CDR1 SQVTM and CDR2 ANQGSEA. This CDR3 is built from 15 residues. The CDR3 region is CSAQLGTGSNQPQHF. In DNA form, the CDR3 reads TGCAGCGCACAACTCGGGACAGGAAGCAATCAGCCCCAGCATTTT.

The chain joins TRBV7-3 to TRBJ2-6; D is unclear. V dropped 1 base and J dropped 0 bases, with 10 bases sitting between them. This CDR3 region has 17 residues. Germline CDR1 SGHTA, CDR2 FQGTGA. Here the CDR3 reads CASSLSLGNSGANVLTF. The DNA of the CDR3 is TGTGCCAGCAGCTTAAGCTTGGGCAACTCTGGGGCCAACGTCCTGACTTTC.

By its share, this clonotype is medium-sized. The chain is built from TRBV5-6 and TRBJ1-2; TRBD1 might be the D (5 bases). The CDR3 contains 13 residues. V gave up 2 bases and J gave up 8 bases, with 13 bases separating them. Germline values: CDR1 SGHDT, CDR2 YYEEEE. The CDR3 nucleotides are TGTGCCAGCAGCTTCTCCCAGGGCGGGGGCTACACCTTC. This gives the protein CASSFSQGGGYTF. The full variable domain, completed using reference TRBV5-6 and TRBJ1-2, is DAGVTQSPTHLIKTRGQQVTLRCSPKSGHDTVSWYQQALGQGPQFIFQYYEEEERQRGNFPDRFSGHQFPNYSSELNVNALLLGDSALYLCASSFSQGGGYTFGSGTRLTVV.

This clonotype showed up just a few times. The chain joins TRBV6-1 to TRBJ2-3, with 9 bases identical to TRBD1. The CDR3 is 15 residues long. Losses at the gene ends were 4 bases for V and 1 base for J; bases not matched to a gene: 3. Germline CDR1 MNHNS, CDR2 SASEGT. The CDR3 here is CASSGRDRGTDTQYF. In DNA form, the CDR3 reads TGTGCCAGCAGTGGCCGGGACAGGGGCACAGATACGCAGTATTTT.

This rearrangement joins TRBV7-9 to TRBJ1-5; 11 bases match TRBD1. The CDR3 runs 16 residues. The germline gives CDR1 SEHNR, CDR2 FQNEAQ (reference sequence). V shed 5 bases and J 5 bases; nucleotides not matched to a gene: 8. The CDR3 DNA is TGTGCCAGCAGCCTCGGAGGGACAGGGGGATATCAGCCCCAGCATTTT. Translation: CASSLGGTGGYQPQHF. The full variable domain, its missing parts supplied by reference TRBV7-9 and TRBJ1-5, is DTGVSQNPRHKITKRGQNVTFRCDPISEHNRLYWYRQTLGQGPEFLTYFQNEAQLEKSRLLSDRFSAERPKGSFSTLEIQRTEQGDSAMYLCASSLGGTGGYQPQHFGDGTRLSIL.

By sample fraction, this clonotype is medium-sized. The chain carries TRBV19 and TRBJ2-7, with 7 bases identical to TRBD2. The germline CDR1 and CDR2 sequences are LNHDA and SQIVND (reference sequence). This CDR3 contains 14 residues. V was clipped by 4 bases and J by 0 bases; unmatched bases: 3. The CDR3 sequence is CASSTSGVSYEQYF. The CDR3 bases are TGTGCCAGTAGTACCAGCGGGGTCTCCTACGAGCAGTACTTC.

This clonotype is medium-sized in the sample. The rearrangement links TRBV5-4 to TRBJ1-2; no definite D call. The germline V and J ends were trimmed by 0 bases and 1 base, with 7 bases remaining between them. CDR3 length: 14 amino acids. Per the germline V gene, CDR1 is SGHNT and CDR2 is YYREEE (reference sequence). The CDR3 reads CASSLVGSNYGYTF. The CDR3, as DNA: TGTGCCAGCAGCTTGGTGGGCAGTAACTATGGCTACACCTTC.

V usage is TRBV5-4 and J usage is TRBJ2-7, with D uncertain. V lost 3 bases and J lost 2, with 12 bases in between. The CDR3 is 14 residues long. CDR1 and CDR2 from the germline V gene are SGHNT and YYREEE (reference sequence). DNA of the CDR3: TGTGCCAGCAGCTATGGTTCGGATGCCTACGAGCAGTACTTC. Protein product: CASSYGSDAYEQYF.

The chain employs TRBV27 and TRBJ1-2; D gene unclear. V was shortened by 4 bases and J by 1 base, with 13 bases between the two germline ends. The CDR3 covers 15 residues. Germline assignment: CDR1 MNHEY and CDR2 SMNVEV (reference sequence). In nucleotides, the CDR3 is TGTGCCAGCAGTTACCGGGGTGGGTTTAACTATGGCTACACCTTC. The encoded protein is CASSYRGGFNYGYTF.

By share, this clonotype counts as medium-sized. This chain connects TRBV5-6 to TRBJ1-2; D unresolved. Germline V gene sequence: CDR1 SGHDT, CDR2 YYEEEE. The CDR3 is 14 residues long. Trimming took 0 bases from V and 3 from J, leaving 9 bases between them. CDR3 nucleotide sequence: TGTGCCAGCAGCTTGGACCCCCTGGACTATGGCTACACCTTC. Its translation: CASSLDPLDYGYTF.

This clonotype has just a few counts. CDR3 sequence (DNA): TGTGCCAGCAGCTTAGGGCTAGCGGGGGTCAATGAGCAGTTCTTC. Residues: CASSLGLAGVNEQFF. The gene calls are TRBV7-2 and TRBJ2-1, with 10 positions matching TRBD2. This CDR3 region has 15 residues. Per the germline V gene, CDR1 is SGHTA and CDR2 is FQGNSA. With V trimmed by 1 base and J by 6 bases, 3 bases remained unmatched.

This chain uses TRBV6-2 or TRBV6-3 with TRBJ1-6; TRBD1 matches 9 bases. The CDR3 contains 14 residues. Germline CDR1 reads MNHEY; CDR2 reads SVGEGT. The J segment lost 10 bases and the V segment lost 4 bases, leaving 5 bases of the junction unmatched. The CDR3 DNA reads as TGTGCCAGCAGTTCCACACAGGGGGCCTCACCCCTCCACTTT. It specifies CASSSTQGASPLHF.

Within the sample, this clonotype is medium-sized. This sequence joins TRBV7-2 and TRBJ1-1, with 7 bases that match TRBD1. V shed 5 bases, J shed 5 bases, and the junction held 8 bases outside the gene matches. CDR3 length: 14 amino acids. Per the germline V gene, CDR1 is SGHTA and CDR2 is FQGNSA. CDR3 nucleotide sequence: TGTGCCAGCAGCCCTCAGGGGGATAGGACTGAAGCTTTCTTT. It encodes CASSPQGDRTEAFF.

This clonotype is medium-sized by share. The gene calls are TRBV6-1 and TRBJ1-1, with D possibly being TRBD1 (5 bases). The CDR3 has 15 amino acids. CDR1 is MNHNS, CDR2 SASEGT, per germline. V lost 1 base to trimming and J lost 3 bases, with 12 bases between them. CDR3 bases: TGTGCCAGCAGTGAAGGGTGGGGCAGGCACACTGAAGCTTTCTTT. Translated: CASSEGWGRHTEAFF.

By sample share, this clonotype is medium-sized. The rearrangement joins TRBV19 to TRBJ1-2; tentative D call: TRBD1 (5 bases). The CDR3 length is 15 residues. V was cut by 2 bases and J by 2 bases, with 12 bases left in between. The germline V gene encodes CDR1 LNHDA and CDR2 SQIVND (reference sequence). The CDR3 DNA reads TGTGCCAGTAGTATAAGGACACCAGCCAACTATGGCTACACCTTC. Translation: CASSIRTPANYGYTF.

In its sample, this clonotype is medium-sized. The chain couples TRBV6-2 or TRBV6-3 to TRBJ1-1; possible D gene TRBD1, 6 bases. Per germline, CDR1 MNHEY and CDR2 SVGEGT. The germline V and J ends were trimmed by 10 bases and 0 bases, with 9 bases remaining between them. This CDR3 contains 12 residues. CDR3: CATEGVNTEAFF. CDR3 coding DNA: TGTGCCACCGAGGGGGTGAACACTGAAGCTTTCTTT.

In its sample, this clonotype is medium-sized. The chain uses TRBV6-5 and TRBJ1-6; the match to TRBD1 covers 7 bases. CDR3 size: 14 residues. Germline assignment: CDR1 MNHEY and CDR2 SVGAGI. Trimming removed 7 bases from V and 10 bases from J; junction bases left unmatched: 10. CDR3 residues: CASNPTGRGSPLHF. In DNA form, the CDR3 reads TGTGCCAGCAACCCGACAGGGCGAGGCTCACCCCTCCACTTT.

Judged by abundance, this clonotype is medium-sized (0.01 to 0.1%). The CDR3 nucleotides read TGTGCCATCAGTGAGGGGATCGACTACGAGCAGTACTTC. Protein: CAISEGIDYEQYF. The J gene is TRBJ2-7, the V gene TRBV10-3; unclear D gene. V gave up 2 bases and J gave up 3 bases, with 8 bases separating them. The CDR3 has 13 amino acids. Germline loops: CDR1 ENHRY, CDR2 SYGVKD.

This clonotype is medium-sized within its sample. V is TRBV18 and J is TRBJ1-3; D remains unclear. The CDR3 is 14 amino acids. The germline gives CDR1 KGHSH, CDR2 LQKENI. The V and J ends lost 2 bases and 2 bases respectively, with 7 bases between them. The CDR3 DNA follows: TGTGCCAGCTCACCAGAGGGTGCTGGAAACACCATATATTTT. As protein: CASSPEGAGNTIYF.

The rearrangement links TRBV12-3 or TRBV12-4 to TRBJ1-3; no reliable D call. CDR3 size: 15 residues. Trimming shortened V by 8 bases and J by 0 bases, and 14 bases separated the two germline ends. DNA of the CDR3: TGTGCCAGCGGTATGGGCCTTTACTCTGGAAACACCATATATTTT. This translates into CASGMGLYSGNTIYF.

By its share, this clonotype is medium-sized. An end of the junction does not agree with germline; a read error may underlie this. V gene TRBV18 combines with J gene TRBJ1-3; the D gene is possibly TRBD1 (6 bases). CDR1 and CDR2 from the germline V gene are KGHSH and LQKENI. This CDR3 comprises 15 residues. In DNA, the CDR3 is TGTGCCAGTTCACCGGACAGCGGATCTGGAAACACCATATATTTT. It codes for CASSPDSGSGNTIYF.

This chain links TRBV18 with TRBJ1-5; 9 bases line up with TRBD1. The CDR3 consists of 14 residues. J lost 6 bases, V lost 4 bases, and 4 bases had no gene match. Germline values: CDR1 KGHSH, CDR2 LQKENI. The CDR3 region is CASSLSTGGQPQHF. The CDR3 nucleotides are TGTGCCAGCTCACTCTCGACAGGGGGTCAGCCCCAGCATTTT. The variable domain in full, with the rest retrieved from reference TRBV18 and TRBJ1-5, is NAGVMQNPRHLVRRRGQEARLRCSPMKGHSHVYWYRQLPEEGLKFMVYLQKENIIDESGMPKERFSAEFPKEGPSILRIQQVVRGDSAAYFCASSLSTGGQPQHFGDGTRLSIL.

This clonotype has just a few counts. The chain links TRBV20-1 to TRBJ2-7, with 7 bases that match TRBD1. The CDR3 covers 13 residues. Trimming at V came to 4 bases and at J to 4 bases, leaving 7 bases not matched to a gene. Germline CDR1 reads DFQATT; CDR2 reads SNEGSKA (reference sequence). The CDR3 loop reads CSAKGGQVYEQYF. The CDR3 DNA follows: TGCAGTGCTAAAGGGGGCCAAGTATACGAGCAGTACTTC.